A selection of T cell receptor beta chains follows, all from one sample in a study of T-cell reconstitution after alpha-beta-depleted transplantation in children. TCRdb itself ran the PCR reads through MiXCR, one entry per CDR3 protein. The sample shows 540,000 or so distinct CDR3 sequences, more than 20% of them seen only once. The material was PBMCs, mostly from graft donor cells, obtained 360 days after TCRalphabeta/CD19-depleted stem cell transplant. The receptors stem from a boy less than two years old who had a stem cell transplant for acute myeloid leukemia, so the T cells may come from the graft donor. Each CDR3 is given with its conserved first and last residue. A D gene is named only where the DNA matches it firmly. Where a row states a size, it is once, few, many or the class of an expanded clone; other rows omit it.

>TRBV24-1|.|.|TRBJ2-3
CATSGGGGIGTDTQYF
TGTGCCACCAGTGGTGGGGGGGGCATTGGCACAGATACGCAGTATTTT
>TRBV11-2|TRBD1|.|TRBJ1-2
CASSLEAWDRDYGYTF
TGTGCCAGCAGCTTAGAGGCCTGGGACAGAGACTATGGCTACACCTTC
>TRBV12-3/TRBV12-4|TRBD1|many|TRBJ2-5
CASSLYGTGQGETQYF
TGTGCCAGCAGTTTATATGGGACAGGGCAGGGGGAGACCCAGTACTTC
>TRBV20-1|.|.|TRBJ2-5
CSAFGTGGLIETQYF
TGCAGTGCCTTTGGGACCGGGGGGCTTATAGAGACCCAGTACTTC
>TRBV5-1|TRBD2|many|TRBJ2-1
CASSPGGATYNEQFF
TGCGCCAGCAGCCCCGGGGGGGCTACCTACAATGAGCAGTTCTTC
>TRBV14|.|many|TRBJ1-6
CASSHSVGHFSYNSPLHF
TGTGCCAGCAGCCACTCAGTGGGACATTTCTCCTATAATTCACCCCTCCACTTT
>TRBV5-6|.|.|TRBJ2-1
CASSLAMGINEQFF
TGTGCCAGCAGCTTGGCCATGGGAATCAATGAGCAGTTCTTC
>TRBV7-2|.|.|TRBJ2-7
CASSYAYSYEQYF
TGTGCCAGCAGCTACGCGTACTCCTACGAGCAGTACTTC
>TRBV30|TRBD1|.|TRBJ1-1
CAWSGTGGTKAFF
TGTGCCTGGTCCGGGACAGGGGGCACTAAAGCTTTCTTT
>TRBV20-1|.|many|TRBJ2-7
CSASRPPWGYEQYF
TGCAGTGCTAGTCGTCCCCCCTGGGGTTACGAGCAGTACTTC
>TRBV28|.|many|TRBJ2-1
CASSGFQRWGHNEQFF
TGTGCCAGCAGTGGATTCCAGCGATGGGGCCACAATGAGCAGTTCTTC
>TRBV7-9|.|.|TRBJ2-1
CASKALNEQFF
TGTGCCAGCAAGGCTCTGAATGAGCAGTTCTTC
>TRBV3-1|.|few|TRBJ1-5
CASSQGWDQPQHF
TGTGCCAGCAGCCAAGGATGGGATCAGCCCCAGCATTTT
>TRBV20-1|TRBD2|.|TRBJ2-7
CSASLPGGNPYEQYF
TGCAGTGCTAGCTTGCCGGGGGGGAACCCTTACGAGCAGTACTTC